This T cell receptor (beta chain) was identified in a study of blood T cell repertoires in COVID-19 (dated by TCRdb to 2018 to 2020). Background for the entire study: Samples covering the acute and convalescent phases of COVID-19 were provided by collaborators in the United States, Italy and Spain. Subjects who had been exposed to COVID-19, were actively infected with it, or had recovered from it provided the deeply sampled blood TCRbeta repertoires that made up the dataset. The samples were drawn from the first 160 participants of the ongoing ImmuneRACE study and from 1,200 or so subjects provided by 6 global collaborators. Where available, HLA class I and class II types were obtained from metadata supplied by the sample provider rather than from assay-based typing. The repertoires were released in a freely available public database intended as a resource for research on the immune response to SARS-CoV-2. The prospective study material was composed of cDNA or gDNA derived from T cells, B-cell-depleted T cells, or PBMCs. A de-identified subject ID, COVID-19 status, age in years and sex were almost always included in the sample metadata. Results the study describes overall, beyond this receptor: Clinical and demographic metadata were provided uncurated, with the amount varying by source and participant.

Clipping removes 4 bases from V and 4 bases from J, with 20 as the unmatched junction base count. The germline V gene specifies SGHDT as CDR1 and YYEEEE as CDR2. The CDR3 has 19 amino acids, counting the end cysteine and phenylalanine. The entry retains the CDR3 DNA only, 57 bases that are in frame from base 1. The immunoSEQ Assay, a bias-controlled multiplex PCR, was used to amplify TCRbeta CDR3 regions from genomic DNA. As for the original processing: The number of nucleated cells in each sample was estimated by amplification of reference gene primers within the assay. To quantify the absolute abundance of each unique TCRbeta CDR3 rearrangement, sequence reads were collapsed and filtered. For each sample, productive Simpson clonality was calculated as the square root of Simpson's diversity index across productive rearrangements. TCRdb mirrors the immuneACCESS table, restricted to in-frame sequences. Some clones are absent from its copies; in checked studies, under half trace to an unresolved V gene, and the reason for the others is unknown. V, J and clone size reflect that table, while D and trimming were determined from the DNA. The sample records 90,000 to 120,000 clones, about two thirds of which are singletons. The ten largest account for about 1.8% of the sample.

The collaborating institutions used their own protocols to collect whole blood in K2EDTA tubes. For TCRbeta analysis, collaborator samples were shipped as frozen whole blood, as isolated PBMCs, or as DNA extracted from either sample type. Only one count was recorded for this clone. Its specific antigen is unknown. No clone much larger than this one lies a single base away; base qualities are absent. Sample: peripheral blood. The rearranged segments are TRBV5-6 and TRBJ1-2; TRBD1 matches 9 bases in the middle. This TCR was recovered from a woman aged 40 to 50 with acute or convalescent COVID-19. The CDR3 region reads CASSLIVPGQGTSSYGYTF. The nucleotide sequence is TGTGCCAGCAGCCTCATAGTCCCGGGACAGGGCACCTCTTCCTATGGCTACACCTTC.